This note documents a single T cell receptor beta chain sequence. CDR3 size: 15 residues. Losses at the gene ends were 1 base for V and 3 bases for J; bases not matched to a gene: 2. Germline lookup yields CDR1 LNHNV and CDR2 YYDKDF (reference sequence). This specimen comes from a study of blood T cell repertoires in COVID-19. Study context: Sites in the United States, Italy and Spain provided acute and convalescent COVID-19 samples. PBMCs, B-cell-depleted T cells, or T cells were the source of the cDNA or gDNA that made up the material.

The authors' processing: Reference gene primer amplification in the assay estimated nucleated cell counts. Assay: immunoSEQ multiplex PCR; the TCRdb copy retains only in-frame clones and omits some. V, J and clone size derive from that table, while D and trimming were established from the DNA sequence. The top ten hold around 3.9% of the sample, which has around 300,000 clones, around four fifths seen once. Material for sequencing was peripheral blood. The origin of this receptor is a woman aged 45 to 65 with active or convalescent COVID-19. The V and J genes are TRBV15 and TRBJ2-3; TRBD2 matches 9 bases. The CDR3 spells CATSRVSGSTDTQYF. CDR3 nucleotides: TGTGCCACCAGCAGAGTTAGCGGGAGTACAGATACGCAGTATTTT.